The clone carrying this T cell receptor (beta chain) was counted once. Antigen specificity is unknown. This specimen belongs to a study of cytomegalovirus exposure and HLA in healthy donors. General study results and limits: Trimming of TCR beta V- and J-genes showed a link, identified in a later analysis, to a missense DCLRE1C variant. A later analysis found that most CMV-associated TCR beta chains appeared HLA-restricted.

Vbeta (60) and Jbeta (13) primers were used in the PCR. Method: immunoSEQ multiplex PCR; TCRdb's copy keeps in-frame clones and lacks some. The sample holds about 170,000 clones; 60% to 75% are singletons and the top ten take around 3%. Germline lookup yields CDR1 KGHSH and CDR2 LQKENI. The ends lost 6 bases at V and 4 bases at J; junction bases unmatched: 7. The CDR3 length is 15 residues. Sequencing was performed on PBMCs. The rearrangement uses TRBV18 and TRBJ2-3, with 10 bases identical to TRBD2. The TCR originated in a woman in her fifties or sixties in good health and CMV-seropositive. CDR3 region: CASSEGAGGPDTQYF. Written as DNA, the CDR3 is TGTGCCAGCTCGGAGGGAGCGGGGGGGCCAGATACGCAGTATTTT.